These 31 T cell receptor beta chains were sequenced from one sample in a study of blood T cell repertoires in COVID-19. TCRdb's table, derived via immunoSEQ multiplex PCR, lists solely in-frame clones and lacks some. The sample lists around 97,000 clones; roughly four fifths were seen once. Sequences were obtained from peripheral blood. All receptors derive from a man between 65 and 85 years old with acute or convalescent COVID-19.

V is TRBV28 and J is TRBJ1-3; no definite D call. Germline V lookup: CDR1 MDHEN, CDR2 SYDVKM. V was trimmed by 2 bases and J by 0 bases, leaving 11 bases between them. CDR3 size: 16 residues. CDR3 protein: CASSLTENFSGNTIYF. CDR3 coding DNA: TGTGCCAGCAGTTTAACGGAGAATTTCTCTGGAAACACCATATATTTT.

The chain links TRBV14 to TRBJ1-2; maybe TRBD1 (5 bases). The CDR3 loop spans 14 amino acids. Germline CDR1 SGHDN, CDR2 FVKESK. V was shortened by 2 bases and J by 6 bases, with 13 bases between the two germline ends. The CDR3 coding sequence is TGTGCCAGCAGCCAACCCAACCGGGGGAATGGCTACACCTTC. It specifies CASSQPNRGNGYTF.

The CDR3 sequence: CASSPIDAGNSSYEQYF. In nucleotides, the CDR3 is TGCGCCAGCAGCCCCATTGACGCAGGCAACAGCTCCTACGAGCAGTACTTC. V and J are TRBV23-1 and TRBJ2-7; no clear D gene. TRBV23-1 is identified as an open reading frame with a role that is uncertain. This CDR3 has 17 amino acids. The germline V and J ends were trimmed by 6 bases and 0 bases, with 21 bases remaining between them.

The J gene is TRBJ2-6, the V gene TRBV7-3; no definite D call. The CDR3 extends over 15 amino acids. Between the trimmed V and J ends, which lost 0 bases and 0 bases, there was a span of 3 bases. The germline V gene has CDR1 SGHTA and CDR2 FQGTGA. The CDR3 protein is CASSLTNSGANVLTF. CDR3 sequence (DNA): TGTGCCAGCAGCTTAACTAACTCTGGGGCCAACGTCCTGACTTTC.

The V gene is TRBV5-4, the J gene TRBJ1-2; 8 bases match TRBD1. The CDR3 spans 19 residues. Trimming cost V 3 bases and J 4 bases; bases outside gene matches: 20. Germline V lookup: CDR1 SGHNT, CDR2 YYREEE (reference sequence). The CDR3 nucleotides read TGTGCCAGCAGCTCTGGCCCCGAGTCTTGGACAGGGAGGCGCTATGGCTACACCTTC. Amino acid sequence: CASSSGPESWTGRRYGYTF.

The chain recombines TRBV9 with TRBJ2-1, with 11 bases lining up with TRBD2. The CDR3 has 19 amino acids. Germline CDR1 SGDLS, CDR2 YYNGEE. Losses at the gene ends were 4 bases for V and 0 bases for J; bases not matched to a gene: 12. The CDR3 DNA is TGTGCCAGCAGCCCAAAGGCTAGCGGGGGGCCTAGCTCCTACAATGAGCAGTTCTTC. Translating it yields CASSPKASGGPSSYNEQFF. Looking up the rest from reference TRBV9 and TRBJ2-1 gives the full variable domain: DSGVTQTPKHLITATGQRVTLRCSPRSGDLSVYWYQQSLDQGLQFLIQYYNGEERAKGNILERFSAQQFPDLHSELNLSSLELGDSALYFCASSPKASGGPSSYNEQFFGPGTRLTVL.

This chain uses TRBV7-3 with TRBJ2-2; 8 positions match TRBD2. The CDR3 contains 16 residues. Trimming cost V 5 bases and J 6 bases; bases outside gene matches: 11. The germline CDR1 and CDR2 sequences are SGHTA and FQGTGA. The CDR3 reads CASSQRTGTRAGELFF. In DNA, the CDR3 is TGTGCCAGCAGCCAACGCACCGGGACTAGGGCCGGGGAGCTGTTTTTT.

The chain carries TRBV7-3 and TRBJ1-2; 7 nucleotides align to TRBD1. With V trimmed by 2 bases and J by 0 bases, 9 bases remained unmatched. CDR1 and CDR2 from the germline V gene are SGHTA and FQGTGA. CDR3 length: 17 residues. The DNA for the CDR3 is TGTGCCAGCAGCTTAGAAGGGGGCGCAGGACCTAACTATGGCTACACCTTC. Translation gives CASSLEGGAGPNYGYTF.

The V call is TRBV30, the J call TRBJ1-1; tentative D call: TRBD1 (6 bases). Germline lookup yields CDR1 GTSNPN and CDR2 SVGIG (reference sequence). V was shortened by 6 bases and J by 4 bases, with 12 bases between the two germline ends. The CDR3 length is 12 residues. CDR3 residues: CACSQGGTEAFF. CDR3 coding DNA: TGTGCCTGTTCACAGGGCGGCACTGAAGCTTTCTTT.

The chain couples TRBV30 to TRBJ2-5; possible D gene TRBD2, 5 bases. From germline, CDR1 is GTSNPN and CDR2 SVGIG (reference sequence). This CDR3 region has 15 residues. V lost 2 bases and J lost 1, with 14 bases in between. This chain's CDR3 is CAWSYGRALQETQYF. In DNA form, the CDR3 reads TGTGCCTGGAGTTATGGGCGGGCCCTCCAAGAGACCCAGTACTTC.

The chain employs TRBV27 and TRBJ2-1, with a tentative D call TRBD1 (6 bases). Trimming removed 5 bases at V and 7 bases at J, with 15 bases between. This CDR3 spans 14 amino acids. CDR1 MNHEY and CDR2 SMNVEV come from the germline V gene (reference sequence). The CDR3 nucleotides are TGTGCCAGCAGTAGGGGGTCGGGGCGTAATGAGCAGTTCTTC. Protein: CASSRGSGRNEQFF.

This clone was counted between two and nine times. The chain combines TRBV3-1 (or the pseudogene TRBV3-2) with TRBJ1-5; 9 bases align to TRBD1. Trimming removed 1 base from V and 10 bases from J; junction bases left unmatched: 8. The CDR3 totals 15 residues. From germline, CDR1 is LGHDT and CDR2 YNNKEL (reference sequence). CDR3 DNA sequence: TGTGCCAGCAGCCAAGGAGGACAGGGGTTGGGTCCCCAGCATTTT. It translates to CASSQGGQGLGPQHF.

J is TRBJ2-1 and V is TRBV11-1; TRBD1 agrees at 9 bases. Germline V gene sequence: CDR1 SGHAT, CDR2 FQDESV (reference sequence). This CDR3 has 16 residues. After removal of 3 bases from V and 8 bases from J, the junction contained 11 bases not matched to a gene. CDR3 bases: TGTGCCAGCAGCTTCATACAGGGGGCTTGGGGAGATGAGCAGTTCTTC. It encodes CASSFIQGAWGDEQFF.

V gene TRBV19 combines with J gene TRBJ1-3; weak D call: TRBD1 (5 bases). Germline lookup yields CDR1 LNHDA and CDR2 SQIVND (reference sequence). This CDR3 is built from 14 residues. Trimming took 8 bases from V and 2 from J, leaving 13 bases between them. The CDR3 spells CASGEQDTGNTIYF. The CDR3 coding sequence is TGTGCCAGTGGCGAACAGGATACTGGAAACACCATATATTTT. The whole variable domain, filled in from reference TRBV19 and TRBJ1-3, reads DGGITQSPKYLFRKEGQNVTLSCEQNLNHDAMYWYRQDPGQGLRLIYYSQIVNDFQKGDIAEGYSVSREKKESFPLTVTSAQKNPTAFYLCASGEQDTGNTIYFGEGSWLTVV.

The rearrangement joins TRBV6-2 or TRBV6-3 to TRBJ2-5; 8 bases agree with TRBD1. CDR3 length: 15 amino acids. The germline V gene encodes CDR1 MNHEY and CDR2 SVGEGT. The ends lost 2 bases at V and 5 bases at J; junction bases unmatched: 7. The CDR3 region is CASSYGQGGRETQYF. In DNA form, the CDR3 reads TGTGCCAGCAGTTACGGACAGGGTGGACGGGAGACCCAGTACTTC.

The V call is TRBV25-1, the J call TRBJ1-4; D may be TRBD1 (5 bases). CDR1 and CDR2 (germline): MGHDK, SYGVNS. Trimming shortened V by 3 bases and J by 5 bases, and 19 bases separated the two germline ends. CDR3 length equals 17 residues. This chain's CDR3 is CASSDSRSAGGNEKLFF. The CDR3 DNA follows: TGTGCCAGCAGTGACTCCCGGTCCGCGGGGGGGAATGAAAAACTGTTTTTT.

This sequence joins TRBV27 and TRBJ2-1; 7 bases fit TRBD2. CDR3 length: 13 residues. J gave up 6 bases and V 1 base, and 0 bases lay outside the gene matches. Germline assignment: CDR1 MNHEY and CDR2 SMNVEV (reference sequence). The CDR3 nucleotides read TGTGCCAGCAGTTTATGGGAGGGCAATGAGCAGTTCTTC. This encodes CASSLWEGNEQFF.

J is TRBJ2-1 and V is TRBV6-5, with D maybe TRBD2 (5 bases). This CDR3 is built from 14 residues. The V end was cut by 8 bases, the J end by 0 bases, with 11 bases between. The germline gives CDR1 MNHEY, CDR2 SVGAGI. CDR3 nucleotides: TGTGCCAGCGGTCCGAGCGGCTCCTACAATGAGCAGTTCTTC. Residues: CASGPSGSYNEQFF.

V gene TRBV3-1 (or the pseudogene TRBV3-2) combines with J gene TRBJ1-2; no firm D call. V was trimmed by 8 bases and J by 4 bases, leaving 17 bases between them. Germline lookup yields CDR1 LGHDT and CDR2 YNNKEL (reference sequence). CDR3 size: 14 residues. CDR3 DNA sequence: TGTGCCAGCCGACCTACTAGTTTCGGCTATGGCTACACCTTC. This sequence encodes CASRPTSFGYGYTF.

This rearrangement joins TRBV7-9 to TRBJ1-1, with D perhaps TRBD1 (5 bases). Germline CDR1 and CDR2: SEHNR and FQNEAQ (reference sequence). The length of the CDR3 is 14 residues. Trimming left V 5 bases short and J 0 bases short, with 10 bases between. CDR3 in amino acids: CASSPQGMNTEAFF. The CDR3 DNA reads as TGTGCCAGCAGCCCTCAGGGCATGAACACTGAAGCTTTCTTT.

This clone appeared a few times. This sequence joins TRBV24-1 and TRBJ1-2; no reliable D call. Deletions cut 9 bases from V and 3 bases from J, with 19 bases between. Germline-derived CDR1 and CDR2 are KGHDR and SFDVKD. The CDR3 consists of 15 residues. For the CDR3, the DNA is TGTGCCACCGGGTTGGGAGACACCGAAGACTATGGCTACACCTTC. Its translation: CATGLGDTEDYGYTF.

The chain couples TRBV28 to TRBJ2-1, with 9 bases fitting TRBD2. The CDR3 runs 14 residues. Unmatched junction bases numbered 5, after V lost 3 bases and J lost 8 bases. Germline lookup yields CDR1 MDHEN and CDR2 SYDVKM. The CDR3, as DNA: TGTGCCAGCAGTTTCAGTAGCGGGAGCTATGAGCAGTTCTTC. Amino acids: CASSFSSGSYEQFF.

This chain's CDR3 is CASSPGLAGGPHTQYF. CDR3 coding DNA: TGTGCCAGCAGTCCCGGACTAGCGGGAGGGCCGCATACGCAGTATTTT. This chain uses TRBV28 with TRBJ2-3, with 15 bases identical to TRBD2. Germline V gene lookup returns CDR1 MDHEN and CDR2 SYDVKM. V lost 5 bases to trimming and J lost 7 bases; unmatched junction nucleotides: 7. The CDR3 is made up of 16 amino acids. Variable domain in full (rest from reference TRBV28 and TRBJ2-3): DVKVTQSSRYLVKRTGEKVFLECVQDMDHENMFWYRQDPGLGLRLIYFSYDVKMKEKGDIPEGYSVSREKKERFSLILESASTNQTSMYLCASSPGLAGGPHTQYFGPGTRLTVL.

CDR3 coding DNA: TGTGCCACCAGCATACGATCTAGCGGACTAACCGGGGAGCTGTTTTTT. It yields the protein CATSIRSSGLTGELFF. The chain uses TRBV15 and TRBJ2-2, with 7 bases aligning to TRBD2. V lost 4 bases and J lost 5; bases outside the gene matches: 10. Germline V gives CDR1 LNHNV, CDR2 YYDKDF (reference sequence). The CDR3 length is 16 residues.

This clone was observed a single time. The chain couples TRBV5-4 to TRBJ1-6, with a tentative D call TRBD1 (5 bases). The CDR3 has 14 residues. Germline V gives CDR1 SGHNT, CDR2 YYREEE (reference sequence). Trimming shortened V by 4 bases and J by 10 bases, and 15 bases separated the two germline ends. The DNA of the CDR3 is TGTGCCAGCAGCGTCCAGGGATTCAAATCACCCCTCCACTTT. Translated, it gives CASSVQGFKSPLHF.

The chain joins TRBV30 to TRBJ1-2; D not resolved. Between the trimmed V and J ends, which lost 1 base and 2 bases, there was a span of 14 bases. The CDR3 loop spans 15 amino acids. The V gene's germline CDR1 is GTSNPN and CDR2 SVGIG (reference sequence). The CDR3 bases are TGTGCCTGGAGTGATCCGTCGAGGGCCAACTATGGCTACACCTTC. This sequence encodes CAWSDPSRANYGYTF. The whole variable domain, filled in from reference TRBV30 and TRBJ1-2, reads SQTIHQWPATLVQPVGSPLSLECTVEGTSNPNLYWYRQAAGRGLQLLFYSVGIGQISSEVPQNLSASRPQDRQFILSSKKLLLSDSGFYLCAWSDPSRANYGYTFGSGTRLTVV.

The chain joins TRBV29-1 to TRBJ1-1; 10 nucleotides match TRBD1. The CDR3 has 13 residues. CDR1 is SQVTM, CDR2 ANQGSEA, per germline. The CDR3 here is CKGEDRGGTEAFF. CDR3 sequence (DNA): TGCAAGGGTGAGGACAGGGGGGGGACTGAAGCTTTCTTT. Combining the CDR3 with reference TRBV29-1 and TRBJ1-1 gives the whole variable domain SAVISQKPSRDICQRGTSLTIQCQVDSQVTMMFWYRQQPGQSLTLIATANQGSEATYESGFVIDKFPISRPNLTFSTLTVSNMSPEDSSIYLCKGEDRGGTEAFFGQGTRLTVV.

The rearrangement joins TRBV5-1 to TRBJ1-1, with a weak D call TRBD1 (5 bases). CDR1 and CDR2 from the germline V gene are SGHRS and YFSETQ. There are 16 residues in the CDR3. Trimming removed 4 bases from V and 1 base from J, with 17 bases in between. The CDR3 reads CASSPARGTQNTEAFF. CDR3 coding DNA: TGCGCCAGCAGCCCAGCGCGGGGGACGCAGAACACTGAAGCTTTCTTT.

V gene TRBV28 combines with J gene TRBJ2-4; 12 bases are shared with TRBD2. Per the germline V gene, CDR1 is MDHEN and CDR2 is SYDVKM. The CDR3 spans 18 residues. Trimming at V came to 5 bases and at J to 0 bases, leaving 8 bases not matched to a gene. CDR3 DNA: TGTGCCAGCAGTCCCCAGACTAGCGGGGGTGTAGCCAAAAACATTCAGTACTTC. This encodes CASSPQTSGGVAKNIQYF.

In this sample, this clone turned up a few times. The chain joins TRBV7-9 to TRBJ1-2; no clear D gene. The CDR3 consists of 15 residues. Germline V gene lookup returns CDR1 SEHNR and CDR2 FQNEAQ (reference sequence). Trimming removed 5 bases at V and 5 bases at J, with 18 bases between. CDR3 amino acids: CASSQRVSGLYGYTF. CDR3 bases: TGTGCCAGCAGCCAACGAGTCTCGGGTCTATATGGCTACACCTTC.

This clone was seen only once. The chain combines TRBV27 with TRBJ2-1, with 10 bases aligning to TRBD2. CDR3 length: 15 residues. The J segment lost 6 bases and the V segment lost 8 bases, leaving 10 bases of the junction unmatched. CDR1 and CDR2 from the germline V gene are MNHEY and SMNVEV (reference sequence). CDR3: CASVEGLAGVNEQFF. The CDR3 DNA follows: TGTGCCAGCGTGGAAGGGCTAGCGGGAGTCAATGAGCAGTTCTTC.